The subject of this entry is one T cell receptor beta chain. The clone's antigen remains unknown. There are no base qualities to consult, and no much larger clone falls within one base. Library construction relied on the immunoSEQ multiplex PCR assay. The paper's data handling went like this. To diagnose cytomegalovirus status from the catalog of TCR beta chain sequences, a statistical classification framework was built. TCRdb holds this immuneACCESS table with in-frame rearrangements only. Some clones are missing; in checked studies, unresolved V genes explain under half, and the rest has no known cause. V and J calls and clone size are those listed in that table; D and trimming were worked out from the DNA. The sample data list 110,000 to 150,000 clones, and about 90% of these were observed just once. The top ten hold just under 3% of the sample. Donors formed part of the validation cohort, which comprised 120 or so subjects and was distinct from the first cohort of 670 or so subjects.

The CDR3 spans 15 residues, from the cysteine through the phenylalanine. Of all the DNA, just the CDR3 is kept, 45 bases in frame from base 1. The germline V gene (reference sequence) yields LNHDA for CDR1 and SQIVND for CDR2. Trimming costs V 6 bases and J 4 bases, and their ends lie 18 bases apart. This entry is derived from a study of cytomegalovirus exposure and HLA in healthy donors (dated by TCRdb to 2016 to 2017). About the study as a whole: According to a later analysis, the roughly 130 validation repertoires were produced on the same platform as the roughly 600 repertoires of the first cohort. In addition to the first cohort of roughly 700 subjects, a separate validation cohort of 120 different subjects was used. The study aimed to test whether signatures of past pathogen exposure could be identified by cataloging public T cell receptors. To predict cytomegalovirus infection status, the study combined high-throughput TCR immunosequencing, statistical association of individual TCRs with disease status, and machine learning.

On the study overall, not on this receptor specifically: In a later analysis, TCRs clustered in the first cohort were found to also tend to co-occur in the 130 or so validation repertoires, with approximately 93% of cluster scores above 0. The study listed 164 TCR beta chains as associated with cytomegalovirus. It was suggested by the authors that the approach could potentially be generalized to other disease states and immunological phenotypes. Most TCR sequences were seen in very few donors, while some public TCRs were found in many individuals. A later analysis had no HLA typing for the validation cohort, so co-occurrence there was scored across all 120 repertoires. Cytomegalovirus status was reported to be diagnosed by the classifier with high specificity and sensitivity in both the original and validation cohorts. In vitro tests confirmed that three of the cytomegalovirus-associated TCR beta chains recognize cytomegalovirus antigens.

The sequence was collected from a man between 18 and 29 years old in good health and CMV-seronegative. Material: PBMCs. This receptor chain uses TRBV19 and TRBJ2-5; a weak D assignment points to TRBD1 (6 bases agree). The CDR3 amino acid sequence is: CASSQIQGQAETQYF. The nucleotides read TGTGCCAGTAGCCAAATCCAGGGACAAGCAGAGACCCAGTACTTC.